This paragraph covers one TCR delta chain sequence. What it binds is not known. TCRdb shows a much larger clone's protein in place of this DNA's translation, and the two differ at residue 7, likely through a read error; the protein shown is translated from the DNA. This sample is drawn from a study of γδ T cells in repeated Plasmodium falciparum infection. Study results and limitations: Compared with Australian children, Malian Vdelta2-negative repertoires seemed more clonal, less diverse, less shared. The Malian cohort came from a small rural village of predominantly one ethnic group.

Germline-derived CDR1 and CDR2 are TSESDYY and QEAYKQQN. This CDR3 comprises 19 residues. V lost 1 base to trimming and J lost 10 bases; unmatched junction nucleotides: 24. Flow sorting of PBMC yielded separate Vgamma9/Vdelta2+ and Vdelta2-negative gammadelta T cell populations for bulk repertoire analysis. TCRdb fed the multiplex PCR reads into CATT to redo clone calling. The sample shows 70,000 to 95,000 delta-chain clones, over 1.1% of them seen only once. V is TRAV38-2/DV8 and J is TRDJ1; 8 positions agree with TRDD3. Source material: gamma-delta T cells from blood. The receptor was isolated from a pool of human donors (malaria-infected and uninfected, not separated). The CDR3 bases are TGTGCTTATAGGAGCCAAGCATTCCTATCTTTGTGGGGATACCTTGGACTCATCTTT. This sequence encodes CAYRSQAFLSLWGYLGLIF.